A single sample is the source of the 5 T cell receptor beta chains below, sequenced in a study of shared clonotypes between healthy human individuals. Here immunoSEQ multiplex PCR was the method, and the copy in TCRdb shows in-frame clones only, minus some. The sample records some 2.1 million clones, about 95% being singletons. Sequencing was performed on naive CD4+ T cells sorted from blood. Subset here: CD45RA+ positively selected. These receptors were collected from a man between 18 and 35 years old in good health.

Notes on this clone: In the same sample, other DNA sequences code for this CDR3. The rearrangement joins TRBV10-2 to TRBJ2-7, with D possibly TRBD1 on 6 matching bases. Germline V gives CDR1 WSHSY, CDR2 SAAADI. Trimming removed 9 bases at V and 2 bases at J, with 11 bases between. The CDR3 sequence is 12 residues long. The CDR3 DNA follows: TGCGCCAGTAGGGGGTCCACCTACGAGCAGTACTTC. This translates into CASRGSTYEQYF.

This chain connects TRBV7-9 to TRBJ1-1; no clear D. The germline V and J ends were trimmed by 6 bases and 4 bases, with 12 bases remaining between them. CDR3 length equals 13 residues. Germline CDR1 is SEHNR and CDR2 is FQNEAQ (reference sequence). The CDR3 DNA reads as TGTGCCAGCAGTTCCTTCGAGGGCACTGAAGCTTTCTTT. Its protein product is CASSSFEGTEAFF.

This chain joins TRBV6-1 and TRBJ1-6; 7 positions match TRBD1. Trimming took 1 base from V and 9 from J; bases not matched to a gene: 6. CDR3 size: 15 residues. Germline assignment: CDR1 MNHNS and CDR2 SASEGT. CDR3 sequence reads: CASSEVQGGGSPLHF. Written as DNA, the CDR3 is TGTGCCAGCAGTGAAGTTCAGGGGGGGGGTTCACCCCTCCACTTT.

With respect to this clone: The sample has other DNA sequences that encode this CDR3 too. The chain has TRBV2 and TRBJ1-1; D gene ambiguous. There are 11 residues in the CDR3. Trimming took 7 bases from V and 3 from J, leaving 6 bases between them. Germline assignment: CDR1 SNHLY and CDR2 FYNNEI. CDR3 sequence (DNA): TGTGCCAGCAAGGAGGACACTGAAGCTTTCTTT. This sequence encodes CASKEDTEAFF.

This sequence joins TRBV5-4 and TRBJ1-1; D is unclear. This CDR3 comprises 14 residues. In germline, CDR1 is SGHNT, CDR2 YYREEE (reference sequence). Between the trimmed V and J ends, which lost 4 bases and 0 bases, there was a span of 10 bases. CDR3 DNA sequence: TGTGCCAGCAGCGCGGGGAACCTGAACACTGAAGCTTTCTTT. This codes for CASSAGNLNTEAFF.